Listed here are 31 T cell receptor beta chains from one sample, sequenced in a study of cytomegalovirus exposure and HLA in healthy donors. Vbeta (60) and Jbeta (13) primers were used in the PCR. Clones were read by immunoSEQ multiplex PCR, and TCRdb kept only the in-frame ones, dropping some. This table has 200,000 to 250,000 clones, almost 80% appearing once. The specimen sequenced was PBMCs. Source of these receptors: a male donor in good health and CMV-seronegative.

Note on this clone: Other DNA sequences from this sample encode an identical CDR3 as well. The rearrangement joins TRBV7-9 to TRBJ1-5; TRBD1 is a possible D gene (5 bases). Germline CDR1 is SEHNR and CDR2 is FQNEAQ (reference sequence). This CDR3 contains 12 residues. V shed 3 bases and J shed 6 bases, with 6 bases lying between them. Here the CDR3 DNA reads TGTGCCAGCAGCTTGGGGGGTCAGCCCCAGCATTTT. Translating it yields CASSLGGQPQHF. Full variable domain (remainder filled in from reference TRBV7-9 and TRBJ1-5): DTGVSQNPRHKITKRGQNVTFRCDPISEHNRLYWYRQTLGQGPEFLTYFQNEAQLEKSRLLSDRFSAERPKGSFSTLEIQRTEQGDSAMYLCASSLGGQPQHFGDGTRLSIL.

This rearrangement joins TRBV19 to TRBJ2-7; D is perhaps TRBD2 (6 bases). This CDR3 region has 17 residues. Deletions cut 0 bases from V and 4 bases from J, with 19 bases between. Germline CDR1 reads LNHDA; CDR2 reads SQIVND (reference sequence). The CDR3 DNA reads TGTGCCAGTAGTATAGAAGCTAGCGTAACTTCATTTTACGAGCAGTACTTC. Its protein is CASSIEASVTSFYEQYF.

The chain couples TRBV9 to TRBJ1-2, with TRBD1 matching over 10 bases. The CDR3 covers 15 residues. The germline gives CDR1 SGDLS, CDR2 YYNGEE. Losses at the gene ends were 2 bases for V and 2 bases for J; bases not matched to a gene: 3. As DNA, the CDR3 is TGTGCCAGCAGCGTTGGGGGACAGGGGAACTATGGCTACACCTTC. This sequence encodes CASSVGGQGNYGYTF.

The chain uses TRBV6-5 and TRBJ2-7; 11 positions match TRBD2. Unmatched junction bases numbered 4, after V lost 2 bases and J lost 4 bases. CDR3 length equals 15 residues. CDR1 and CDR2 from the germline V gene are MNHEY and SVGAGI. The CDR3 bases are TGTGCCAGCAGTTACGTGGGACTAGCGGTATACGAGCAGTACTTC. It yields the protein CASSYVGLAVYEQYF.

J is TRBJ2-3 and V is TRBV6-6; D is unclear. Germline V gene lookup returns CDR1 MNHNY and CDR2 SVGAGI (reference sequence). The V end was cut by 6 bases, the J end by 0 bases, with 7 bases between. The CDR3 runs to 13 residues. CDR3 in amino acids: CASRLTSTDTQYF. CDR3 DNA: TGTGCCAGCAGACTCACTAGCACAGATACGCAGTATTTT.

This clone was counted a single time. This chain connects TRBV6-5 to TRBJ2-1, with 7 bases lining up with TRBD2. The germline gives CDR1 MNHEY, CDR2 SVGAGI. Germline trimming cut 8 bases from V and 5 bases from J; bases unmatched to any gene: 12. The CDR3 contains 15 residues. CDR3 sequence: CASWGPKRENNEQFF. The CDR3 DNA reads TGTGCCAGCTGGGGCCCTAAGCGGGAAAACAATGAGCAGTTCTTC.

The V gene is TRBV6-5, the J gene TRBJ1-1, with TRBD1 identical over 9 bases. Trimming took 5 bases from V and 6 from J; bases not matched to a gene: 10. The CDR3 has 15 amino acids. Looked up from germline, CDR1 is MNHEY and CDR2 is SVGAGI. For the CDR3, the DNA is TGTGCCAGCAGTCTACAGGGGGCAGGGTGGGCTGAAGCTTTCTTT. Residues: CASSLQGAGWAEAFF.

The CDR3 reads CASSEYIRVATNEKLFF. CDR3 coding DNA: TGTGCCAGCAGTGAATATATCCGGGTGGCAACTAATGAAAAACTGTTTTTT. The chain has TRBV6-1 and TRBJ1-4; D is ambiguous. Germline V lookup: CDR1 MNHNS, CDR2 SASEGT. Trimming removed 2 bases at V and 0 bases at J, with 13 bases between. This CDR3 comprises 17 residues.

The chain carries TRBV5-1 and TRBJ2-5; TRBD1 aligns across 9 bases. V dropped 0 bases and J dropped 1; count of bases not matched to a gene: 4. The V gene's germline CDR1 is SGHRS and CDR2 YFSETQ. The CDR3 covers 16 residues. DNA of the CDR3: TGCGCCAGCAGCTTGGACAGGGGGCCTGGCCAAGAGACCCAGTACTTC. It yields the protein CASSLDRGPGQETQYF.

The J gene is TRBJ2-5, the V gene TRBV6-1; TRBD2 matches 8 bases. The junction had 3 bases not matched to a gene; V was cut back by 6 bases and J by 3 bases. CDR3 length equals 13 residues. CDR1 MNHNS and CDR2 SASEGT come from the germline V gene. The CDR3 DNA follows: TGTGCCAGCAGAAGAGCGGGAGAAGAGACCCAGTACTTC. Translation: CASRRAGEETQYF.

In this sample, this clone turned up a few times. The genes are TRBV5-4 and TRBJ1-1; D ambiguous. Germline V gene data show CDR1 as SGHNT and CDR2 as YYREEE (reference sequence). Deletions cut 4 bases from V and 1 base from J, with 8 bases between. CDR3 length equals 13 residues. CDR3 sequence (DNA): TGTGCCAGCAGCCTGACTGAGAACACTGAAGCTTTCTTT. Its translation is CASSLTENTEAFF.

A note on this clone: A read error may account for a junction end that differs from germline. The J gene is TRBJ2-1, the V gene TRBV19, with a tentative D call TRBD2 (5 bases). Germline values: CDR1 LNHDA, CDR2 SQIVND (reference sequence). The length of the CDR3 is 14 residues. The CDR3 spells CASSRGMSRTTFLF. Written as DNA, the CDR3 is TGTGCCAGTAGTCGGGGAATGAGCAGAACCACCTTCCTCTTC.

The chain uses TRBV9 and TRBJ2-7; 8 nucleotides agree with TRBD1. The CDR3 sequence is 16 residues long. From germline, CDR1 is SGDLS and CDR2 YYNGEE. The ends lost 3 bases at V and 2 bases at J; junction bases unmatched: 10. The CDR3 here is CASSAIQGATPYEQYF. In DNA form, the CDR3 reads TGTGCCAGCAGCGCAATCCAGGGGGCTACCCCCTACGAGCAGTACTTC.

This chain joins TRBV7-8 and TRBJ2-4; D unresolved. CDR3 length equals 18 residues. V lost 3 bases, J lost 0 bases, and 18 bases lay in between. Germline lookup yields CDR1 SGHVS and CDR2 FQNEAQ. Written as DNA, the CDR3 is TGTGCCAGCAGCTTCGGCTCCCAGGCAGTATTAGCCAAAAACATTCAGTACTTC. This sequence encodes CASSFGSQAVLAKNIQYF. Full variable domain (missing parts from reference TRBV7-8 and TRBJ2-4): GAGVSQSPRYKVAKRGQDVALRCDPISGHVSLFWYQQALGQGPEFLTYFQNEAQLDKSGLPSDRFFAERPEGSVSTLKIQRTQQEDSAVYLCASSFGSQAVLAKNIQYFGAGTRLSVL.

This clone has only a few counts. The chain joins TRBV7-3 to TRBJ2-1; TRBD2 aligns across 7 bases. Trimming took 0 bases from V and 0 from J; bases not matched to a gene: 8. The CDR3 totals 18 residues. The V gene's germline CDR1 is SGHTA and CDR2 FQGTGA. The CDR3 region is CASSLTGAGIDSYNEQFF. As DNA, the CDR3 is TGTGCCAGCAGCTTAACGGGAGCGGGAATCGACTCCTACAATGAGCAGTTCTTC.

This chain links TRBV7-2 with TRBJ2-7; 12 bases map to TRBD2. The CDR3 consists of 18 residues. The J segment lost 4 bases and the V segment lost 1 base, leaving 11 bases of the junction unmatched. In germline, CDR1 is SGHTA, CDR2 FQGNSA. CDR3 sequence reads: CASSLVAPTSGSGYEQYF. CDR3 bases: TGTGCCAGCAGCTTAGTCGCCCCGACTAGCGGGAGCGGGTACGAGCAGTACTTC.

The CDR3 nucleotides are TGCGCCAGCAGCCTCTTCATCGGGGCAGATACGCAGTATTTT. Its translation is CASSLFIGADTQYF. V gene TRBV4-1 combines with J gene TRBJ2-3; D is possibly TRBD2 (5 bases). This CDR3 comprises 14 residues. The ends were cut back, 4 bases at V and 4 bases at J, with 12 bases in the middle. CDR1 MGHRA and CDR2 YSYEKL come from the germline V gene.

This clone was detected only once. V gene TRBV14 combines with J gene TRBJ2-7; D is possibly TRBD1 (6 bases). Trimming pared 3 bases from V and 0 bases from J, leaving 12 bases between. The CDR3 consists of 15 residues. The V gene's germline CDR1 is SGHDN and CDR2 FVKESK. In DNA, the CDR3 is TGTGCCAGCAGCCATCACAGGGTTAGCTCCTACGAGCAGTACTTC. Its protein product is CASSHHRVSSYEQYF.

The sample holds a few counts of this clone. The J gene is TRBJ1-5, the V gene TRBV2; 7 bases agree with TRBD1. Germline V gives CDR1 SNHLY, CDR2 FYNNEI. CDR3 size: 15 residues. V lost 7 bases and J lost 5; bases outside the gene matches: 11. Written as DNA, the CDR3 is TGTGCCAGCACCCTTGACAGGGATAGGTATCAGCCCCAGCATTTT. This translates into CASTLDRDRYQPQHF.

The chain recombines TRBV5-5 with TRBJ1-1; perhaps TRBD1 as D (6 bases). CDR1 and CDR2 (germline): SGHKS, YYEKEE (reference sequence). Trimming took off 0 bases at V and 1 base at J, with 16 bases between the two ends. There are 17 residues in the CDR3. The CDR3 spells CASSLGQAGLRNTEAFF. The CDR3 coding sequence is TGTGCCAGCAGCTTGGGACAGGCAGGGCTGAGGAACACTGAAGCTTTCTTT.

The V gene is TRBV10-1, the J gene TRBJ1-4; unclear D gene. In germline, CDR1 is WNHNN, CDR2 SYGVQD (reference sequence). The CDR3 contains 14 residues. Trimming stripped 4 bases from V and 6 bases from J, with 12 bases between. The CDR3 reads CASSAEGLDEKLFF. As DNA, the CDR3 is TGCGCCAGCAGTGCCGAGGGCCTGGATGAAAAACTGTTTTTT.

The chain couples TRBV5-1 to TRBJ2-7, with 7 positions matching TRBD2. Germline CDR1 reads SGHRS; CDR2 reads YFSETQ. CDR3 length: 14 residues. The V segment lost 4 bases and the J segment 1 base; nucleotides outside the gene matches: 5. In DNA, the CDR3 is TGCGCCAGCAGCACCGGCGGGGGATCCTACGAGCAGTACTTC. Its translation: CASSTGGGSYEQYF.

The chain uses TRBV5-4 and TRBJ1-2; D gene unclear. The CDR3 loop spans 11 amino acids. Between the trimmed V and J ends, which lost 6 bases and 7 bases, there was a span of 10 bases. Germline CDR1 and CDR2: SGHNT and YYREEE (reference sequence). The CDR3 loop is CASIEQPGYTF. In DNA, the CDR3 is TGTGCCAGCATTGAACAACCTGGCTACACCTTC.

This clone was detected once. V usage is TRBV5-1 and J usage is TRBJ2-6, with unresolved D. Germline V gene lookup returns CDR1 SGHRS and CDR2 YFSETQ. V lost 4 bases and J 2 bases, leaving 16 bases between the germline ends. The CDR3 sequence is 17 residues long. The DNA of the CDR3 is TGCGCCAGCAGCGGTGGTACTCTCGTCCCTGGGGCCAACGTCCTGACTTTC. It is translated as CASSGGTLVPGANVLTF.

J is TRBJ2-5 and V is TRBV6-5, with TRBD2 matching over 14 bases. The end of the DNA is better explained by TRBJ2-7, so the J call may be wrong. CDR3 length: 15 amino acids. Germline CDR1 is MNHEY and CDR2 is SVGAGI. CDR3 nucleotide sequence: TGTGCCAGCAGTTCGGGACTAGCGGGGGCCTACGAGCAGTACTTC. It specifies CASSSGLAGAYEQYF.

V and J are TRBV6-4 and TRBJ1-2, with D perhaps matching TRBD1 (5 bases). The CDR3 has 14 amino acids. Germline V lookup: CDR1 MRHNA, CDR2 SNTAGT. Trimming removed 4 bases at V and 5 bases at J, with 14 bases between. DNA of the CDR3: TGTGCCAGCAGTGTTGATCCGGGGACTTATGGCTACACCTTC. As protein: CASSVDPGTYGYTF.

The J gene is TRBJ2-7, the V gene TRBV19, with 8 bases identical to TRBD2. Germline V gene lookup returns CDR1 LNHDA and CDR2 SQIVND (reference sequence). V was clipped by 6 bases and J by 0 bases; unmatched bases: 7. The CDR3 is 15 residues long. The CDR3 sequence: CASRLSGGLSYEQYF. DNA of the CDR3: TGTGCCAGTAGACTAAGCGGGGGACTCTCCTACGAGCAGTACTTC.

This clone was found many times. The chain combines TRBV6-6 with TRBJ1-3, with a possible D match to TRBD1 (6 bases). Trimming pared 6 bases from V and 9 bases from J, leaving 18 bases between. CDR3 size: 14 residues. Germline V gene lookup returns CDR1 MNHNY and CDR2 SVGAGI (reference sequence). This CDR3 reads CASSPTDRPTTIYF. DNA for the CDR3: TGTGCCAGCAGCCCTACCGACAGGCCCACCACCATATATTTT.

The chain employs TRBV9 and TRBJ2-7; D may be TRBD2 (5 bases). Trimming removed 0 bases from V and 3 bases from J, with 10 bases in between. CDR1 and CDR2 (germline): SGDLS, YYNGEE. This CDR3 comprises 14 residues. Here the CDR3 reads CASSVGGAGYEQYF. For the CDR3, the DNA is TGTGCCAGCAGCGTAGGGGGTGCGGGCTACGAGCAGTACTTC.

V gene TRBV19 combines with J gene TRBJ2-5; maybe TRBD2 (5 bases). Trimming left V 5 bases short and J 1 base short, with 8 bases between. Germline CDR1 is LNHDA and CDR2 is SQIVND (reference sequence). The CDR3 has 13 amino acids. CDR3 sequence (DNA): TGTGCCAGTAGTGAAGCGGTCCAAGAGACCCAGTACTTC. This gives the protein CASSEAVQETQYF.

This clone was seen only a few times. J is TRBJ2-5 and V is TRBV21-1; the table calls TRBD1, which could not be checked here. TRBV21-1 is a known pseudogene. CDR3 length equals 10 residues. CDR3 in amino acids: CASPEGEQYF. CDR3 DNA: TGTGCCAGCCCAGAGGGGGAGCAGTACTTC.